The 12 T cell receptor beta chains in this list originate from one sample, sequenced in a study of T cells in Graves' hyperthyroidism and ophthalmopathy. Authors of the study amplified TCR beta CDR3 regions from RNA transcripts. Initially, a first-round RT-PCR of the TCR CDR3 employed the HTBI primer set. From the multiplex PCR reads, TCRdb called clonotypes with MiXCR, one entry per CDR3 protein. Of about 360,000 distinct CDR3 sequences listed, approximately 15% were seen once; the top ten hold around 30%. The specimen was blood. These receptors originate from a woman aged 18-29 years with Graves' hyperthyroidism that later progressed to Graves' ophthalmopathy.

The chain uses TRBV6-2 or TRBV6-3 and TRBJ2-3, with D uncertain. This CDR3 spans 11 amino acids. Trimming shortened V by 8 bases and J by 7 bases, and 10 bases separated the two germline ends. Germline-derived CDR1 and CDR2 are MNHEY and SVGEGT. The CDR3 reads CASGEFYTQYF. The DNA for the CDR3 is TGTGCCAGCGGAGAATTCTATACGCAGTATTTT.

This clonotype has a handful of counts. The genes are TRBV29-1 and TRBJ1-2; D unclear. This CDR3 has 12 amino acids. Trimming removed 7 bases from V and 5 bases from J, with 14 bases in between. Germline V gene lookup returns CDR1 SQVTM and CDR2 ANQGSEA. The CDR3 region has the DNA TGCAGCGCCGGCCCGCAAACATATGGCTACACCTTC. It yields the protein CSAGPQTYGYTF.

The genes are TRBV5-5 and TRBJ2-1, with D uncertain. The germline CDR1 and CDR2 sequences are SGHKS and YYEKEE (reference sequence). Trimming left V 4 bases short and J 10 bases short, with 12 bases between. CDR3 length: 12 residues. The DNA for the CDR3 is TGTGCCAGCAGCCCAGGCCTAATGGAGCAGTTCTTC. Amino acid sequence: CASSPGLMEQFF.

Points on this clonotype: A single base separates this from a much larger clone, so it may be a read error. CDR3 sequence (DNA): TGTGTCAGCAGTTCCCCTGGGGGATACGAGCAGTACTTC. It codes for CVSSSPGGYEQYF. The chain links TRBV12-3 or TRBV12-4 to TRBJ2-7; D is perhaps TRBD1 or TRBD2 (5 bases each). The CDR3 loop spans 13 amino acids.

There are many counts of this clonotype. The rearrangement uses TRBV28 and TRBJ2-6, with D unclear. Germline-derived CDR1 and CDR2 are MDHEN and SYDVKM. V was clipped by 6 bases and J by 1 base, with 7 bases between them. The CDR3 spans 14 residues. In nucleotides, the CDR3 is TGTGCCAGCAGCCCAATTTCTGGGGCCAACGTCCTGACTTTC. Translation gives CASSPISGANVLTF.

This clonotype was detected many times. V gene TRBV7-2 combines with J gene TRBJ2-3, with D tentatively TRBD1 (5 bases). CDR3 length: 15 residues. The V end lost 5 bases, the J end lost 3 bases, and 15 bases lay between the germline ends. Germline CDR1 is SGHTA and CDR2 is FQGNSA. The CDR3, as DNA: TGTGCCAGCAGCGCCCAGTTGGGGCTGACAGATACGCAGTATTTT. Its translation: CASSAQLGLTDTQYF.

This clonotype was seen repeatedly, ten times or more. The chain joins TRBV11-1 to TRBJ1-1; no firm D call. This CDR3 is 13 amino acids long. V was clipped by 2 bases and J by 0 bases, with 4 bases between them. Per germline, CDR1 SGHAT and CDR2 FQDESV (reference sequence). The CDR3 loop is CASSLHLNTEAFF. CDR3 nucleotide sequence: TGTGCCAGCAGCTTACATCTGAACACTGAAGCTTTCTTT.

V and J are TRBV24-1 and TRBJ1-1; D ambiguous. Per germline, CDR1 KGHDR and CDR2 SFDVKD. The CDR3 loop spans 14 amino acids. Trimming took 2 bases from V and 4 from J, leaving 10 bases between them. In DNA form, the CDR3 reads TGTGCCACCAGTGATTCCGGGAGAAGCACTGAAGCTTTCTTT. This sequence encodes CATSDSGRSTEAFF.

There are many counts of this clonotype. The chain employs TRBV20-1 and TRBJ2-5, with a possible D match to TRBD1 (6 bases). This CDR3 is 15 amino acids long. Trimming pared 1 base from V and 4 bases from J, leaving 16 bases between. Germline-derived CDR1 and CDR2 are DFQATT and SNEGSKA (reference sequence). CDR3 sequence: CSARARGLRIETQYF. CDR3 DNA: TGCAGTGCTAGAGCCAGGGGTTTACGCATAGAGACCCAGTACTTC.

The V call is TRBV28, the J call TRBJ1-6; TRBD1 is a possible D gene (6 bases). Between the trimmed V and J ends, which lost 3 bases and 7 bases, there was a span of 10 bases. Germline CDR1 MDHEN, CDR2 SYDVKM. The CDR3 length is 14 residues. The CDR3 DNA reads as TGTGCCAGCAGTTTTGGGGGGCTCAATTCACCCCTCCACTTT. Its translation is CASSFGGLNSPLHF.

This clonotype was seen more than once but under ten times. As DNA, the CDR3 is TGTGCCACCAGCAGAGTGGAAGGAAGCAATCAGCCCCAGCATTTT. Translation gives CATSRVEGSNQPQHF. The rearrangement joins TRBV15 to TRBJ1-5; D remains ambiguous. This CDR3 comprises 15 residues. Germline V gene data show CDR1 as LNHNV and CDR2 as YYDKDF (reference sequence). Trimming stripped 1 base from V and 1 base from J, with 8 bases between.

The chain links TRBV7-3 to TRBJ2-3, with TRBD2 matching over 8 bases. V trimming: 8 bases; J trimming: 4 bases; junction bases outside the gene matches: 11. The germline V gene encodes CDR1 SGHTA and CDR2 FQGTGA. The CDR3 has 15 amino acids. CDR3 nucleotide sequence: TGTGCCAGCTCAATAGCGGGAAGCGTCCCAGATACGCAGTATTTT. It specifies CASSIAGSVPDTQYF. Full variable domain (remainder filled in from reference TRBV7-3 and TRBJ2-3): GAGVSQTPSNKVTEKGKYVELRCDPISGHTALYWYRQSLGQGPEFLIYFQGTGAADDSGLPNDRFFAVRPEGSVSTLKIQRTERGDSAVYLCASSIAGSVPDTQYFGPGTRLTVL.